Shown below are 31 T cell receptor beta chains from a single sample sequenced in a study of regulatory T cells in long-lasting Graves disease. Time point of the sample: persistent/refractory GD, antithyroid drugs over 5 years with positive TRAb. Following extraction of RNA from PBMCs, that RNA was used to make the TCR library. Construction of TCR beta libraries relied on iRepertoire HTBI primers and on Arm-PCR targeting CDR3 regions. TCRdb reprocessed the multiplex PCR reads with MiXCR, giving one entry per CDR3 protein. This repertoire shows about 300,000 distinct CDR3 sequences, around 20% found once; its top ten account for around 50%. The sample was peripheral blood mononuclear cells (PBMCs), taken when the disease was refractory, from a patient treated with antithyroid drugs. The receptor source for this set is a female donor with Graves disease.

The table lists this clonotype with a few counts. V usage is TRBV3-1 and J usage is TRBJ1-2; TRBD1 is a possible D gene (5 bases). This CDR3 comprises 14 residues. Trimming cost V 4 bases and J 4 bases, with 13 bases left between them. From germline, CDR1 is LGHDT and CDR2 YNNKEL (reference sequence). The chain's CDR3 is CASSRKLDSYGYTF. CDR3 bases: TGTGCCAGCAGCCGCAAATTAGACAGCTATGGCTACACCTTC.

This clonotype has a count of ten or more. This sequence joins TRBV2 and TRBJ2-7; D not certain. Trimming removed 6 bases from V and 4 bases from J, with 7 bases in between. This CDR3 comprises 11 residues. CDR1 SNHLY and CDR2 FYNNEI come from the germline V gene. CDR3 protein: CASSPTYEQYF. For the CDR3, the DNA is TGTGCCAGCAGCCCGACGTACGAGCAGTACTTC.

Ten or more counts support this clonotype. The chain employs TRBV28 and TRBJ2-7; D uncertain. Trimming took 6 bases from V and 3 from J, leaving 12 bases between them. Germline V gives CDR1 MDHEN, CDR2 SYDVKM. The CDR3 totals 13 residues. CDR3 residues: CASSSPGHYEQYF. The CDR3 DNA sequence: TGTGCCAGCAGCTCCCCGGGCCACTACGAGCAGTACTTC. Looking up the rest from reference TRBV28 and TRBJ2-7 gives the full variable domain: DVKVTQSSRYLVKRTGEKVFLECVQDMDHENMFWYRQDPGLGLRLIYFSYDVKMKEKGDIPEGYSVSREKKERFSLILESASTNQTSMYLCASSSPGHYEQYFGPGTRLTVT.

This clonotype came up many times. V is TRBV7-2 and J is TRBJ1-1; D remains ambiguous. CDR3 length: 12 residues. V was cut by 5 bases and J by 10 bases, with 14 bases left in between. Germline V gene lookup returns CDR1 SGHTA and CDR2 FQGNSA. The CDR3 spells CASSPPGLGAFF. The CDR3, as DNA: TGTGCCAGCAGCCCGCCCGGGCTTGGAGCTTTCTTT.

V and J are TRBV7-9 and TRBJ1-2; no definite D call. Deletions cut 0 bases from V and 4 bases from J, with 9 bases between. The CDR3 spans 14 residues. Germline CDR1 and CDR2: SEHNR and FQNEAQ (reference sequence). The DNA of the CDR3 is TGTGCCAGCAGCTTAGCACACCTTGGCTATGGCTACACCTTC. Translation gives CASSLAHLGYGYTF.

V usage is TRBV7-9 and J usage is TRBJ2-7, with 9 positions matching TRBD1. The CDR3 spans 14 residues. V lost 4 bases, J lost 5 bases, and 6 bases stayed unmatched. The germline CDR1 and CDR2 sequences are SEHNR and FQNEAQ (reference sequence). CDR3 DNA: TGTGCCAGCAGCTGGACAGGGGCGGGAGACGAGCAGTACTTC. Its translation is CASSWTGAGDEQYF.

The CDR3 sequence is CAWSTGTGASGANVLTF. The CDR3 nucleotides are TGTGCCTGGAGTACTGGGACAGGGGCGTCTGGGGCCAACGTCCTGACTTTC. The chain has TRBV30 and TRBJ2-6; the match to TRBD1 covers 10 bases. Germline CDR1 and CDR2: GTSNPN and SVGIG (reference sequence). V trimming: 2 bases; J trimming: 1 base; junction bases outside the gene matches: 5. The CDR3 covers 17 residues.

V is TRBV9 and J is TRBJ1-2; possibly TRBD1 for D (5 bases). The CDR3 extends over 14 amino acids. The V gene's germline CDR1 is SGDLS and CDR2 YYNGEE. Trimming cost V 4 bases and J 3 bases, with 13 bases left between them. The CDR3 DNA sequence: TGTGCCAGCAGCCCATGGGCGGGGGACTATGGCTACACCTTC. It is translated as CASSPWAGDYGYTF.

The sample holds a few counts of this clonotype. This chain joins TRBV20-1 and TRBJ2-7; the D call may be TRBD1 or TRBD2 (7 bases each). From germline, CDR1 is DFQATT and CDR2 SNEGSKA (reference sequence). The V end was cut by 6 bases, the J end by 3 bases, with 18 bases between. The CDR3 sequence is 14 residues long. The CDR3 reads CSARGGTDIYEQYF. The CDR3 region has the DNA TGCAGTGCAAGGGGAGGGACAGACATCTACGAGCAGTACTTC.

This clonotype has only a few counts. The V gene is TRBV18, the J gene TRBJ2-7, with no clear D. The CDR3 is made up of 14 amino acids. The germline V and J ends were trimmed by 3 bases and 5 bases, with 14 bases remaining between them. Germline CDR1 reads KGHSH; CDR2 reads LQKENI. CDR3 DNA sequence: TGTGCCAGCTCACCCGACGGCGTTGGGGACGAGCAGTACTTC. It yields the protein CASSPDGVGDEQYF. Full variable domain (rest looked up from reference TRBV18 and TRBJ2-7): NAGVMQNPRHLVRRRGQEARLRCSPMKGHSHVYWYRQLPEEGLKFMVYLQKENIIDESGMPKERFSAEFPKEGPSILRIQQVVRGDSAAYFCASSPDGVGDEQYFGPGTRLTVT.

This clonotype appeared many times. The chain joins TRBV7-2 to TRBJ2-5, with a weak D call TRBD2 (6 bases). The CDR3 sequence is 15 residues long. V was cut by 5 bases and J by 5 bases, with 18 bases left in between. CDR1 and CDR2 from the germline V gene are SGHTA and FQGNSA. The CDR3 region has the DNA TGTGCCAGCAGCCCCTACCGATTGGCGGGGGAGACCCAGTACTTC. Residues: CASSPYRLAGETQYF.

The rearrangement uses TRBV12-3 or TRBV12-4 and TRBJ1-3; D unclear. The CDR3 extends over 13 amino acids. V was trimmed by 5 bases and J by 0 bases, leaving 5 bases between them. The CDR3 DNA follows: TGTGCCAGCAGTGGGTACTCTGGAAACACCATATATTTT. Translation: CASSGYSGNTIYF.

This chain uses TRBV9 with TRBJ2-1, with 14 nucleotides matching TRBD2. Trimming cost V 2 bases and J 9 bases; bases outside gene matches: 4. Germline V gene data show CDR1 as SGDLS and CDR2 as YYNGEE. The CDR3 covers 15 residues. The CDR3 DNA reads TGTGCCAGCAGCGTGGGACTAGCGGGAGCTGGTGAGCAGTTCTTC. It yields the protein CASSVGLAGAGEQFF.

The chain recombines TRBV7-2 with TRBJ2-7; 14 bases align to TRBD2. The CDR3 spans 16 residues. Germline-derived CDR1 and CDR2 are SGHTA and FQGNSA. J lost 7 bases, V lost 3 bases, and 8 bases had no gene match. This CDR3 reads CASSFDLGLAGVEQYF. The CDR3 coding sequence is TGTGCCAGCAGCTTTGACCTGGGACTAGCGGGAGTTGAGCAGTACTTC.

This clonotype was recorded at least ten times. This chain's CDR3 is CASSLALGQGPTDTQYF. In DNA, the CDR3 is TGTGCCAGCAGCTTAGCGTTGGGACAGGGACCCACAGATACGCAGTATTTT. The V call is TRBV7-2, the J call TRBJ2-3, with TRBD1 matching over 9 bases. Per the germline V gene, CDR1 is SGHTA and CDR2 is FQGNSA. The junction had 6 bases not matched to a gene; V was cut back by 0 bases and J by 2 bases. This CDR3 is built from 17 residues.

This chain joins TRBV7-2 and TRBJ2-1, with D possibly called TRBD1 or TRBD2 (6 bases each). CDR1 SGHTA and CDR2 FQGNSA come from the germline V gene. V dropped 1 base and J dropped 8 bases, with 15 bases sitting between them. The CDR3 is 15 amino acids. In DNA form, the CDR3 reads TGTGCCAGCAGCTTAGGAGCGGGTGAGGGGGATGAGCAGTTCTTC. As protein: CASSLGAGEGDEQFF.

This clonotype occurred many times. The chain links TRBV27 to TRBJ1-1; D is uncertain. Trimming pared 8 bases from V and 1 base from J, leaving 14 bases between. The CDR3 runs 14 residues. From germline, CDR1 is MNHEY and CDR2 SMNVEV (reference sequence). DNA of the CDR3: TGTGCCAGCCGTAGTGGGTTGGGGAACACTGAAGCTTTCTTT. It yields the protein CASRSGLGNTEAFF.

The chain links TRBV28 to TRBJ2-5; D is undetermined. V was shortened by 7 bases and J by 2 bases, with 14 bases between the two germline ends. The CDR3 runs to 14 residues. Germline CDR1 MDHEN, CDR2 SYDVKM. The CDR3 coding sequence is TGTGCCAGCACCCAGACTGATACGCAAGAGACCCAGTACTTC. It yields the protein CASTQTDTQETQYF.

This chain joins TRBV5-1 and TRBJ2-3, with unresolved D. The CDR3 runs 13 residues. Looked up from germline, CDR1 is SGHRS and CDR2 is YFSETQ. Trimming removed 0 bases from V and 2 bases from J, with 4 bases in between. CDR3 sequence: CASSLDTTDTQYF. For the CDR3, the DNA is TGCGCCAGCAGCTTGGACACCACAGATACGCAGTATTTT. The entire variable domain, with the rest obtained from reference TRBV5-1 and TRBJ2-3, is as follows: KAGVTQTPRYLIKTRGQQVTLSCSPISGHRSVSWYQQTPGQGLQFLFEYFSETQRNKGNFPGRFSGRQFSNSRSEMNVSTLELGDSALYLCASSLDTTDTQYFGPGTRLTVL.

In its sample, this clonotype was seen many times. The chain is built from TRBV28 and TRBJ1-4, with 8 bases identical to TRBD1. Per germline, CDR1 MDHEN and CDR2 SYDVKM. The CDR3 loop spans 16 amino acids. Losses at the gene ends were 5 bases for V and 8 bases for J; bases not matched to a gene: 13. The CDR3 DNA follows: TGTGCCAGCAGTGCTCTGACCGGACAGGGCTACGAAAAACTGTTTTTT. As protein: CASSALTGQGYEKLFF. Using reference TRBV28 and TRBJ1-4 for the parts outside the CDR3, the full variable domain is DVKVTQSSRYLVKRTGEKVFLECVQDMDHENMFWYRQDPGLGLRLIYFSYDVKMKEKGDIPEGYSVSREKKERFSLILESASTNQTSMYLCASSALTGQGYEKLFFGSGTQLSVL.

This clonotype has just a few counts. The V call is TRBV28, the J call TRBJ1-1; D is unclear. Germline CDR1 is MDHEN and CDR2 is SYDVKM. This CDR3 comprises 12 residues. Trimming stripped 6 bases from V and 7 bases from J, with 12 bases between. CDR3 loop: CASSLMTHEAFF. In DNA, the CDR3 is TGTGCCAGCAGCTTAATGACACATGAAGCTTTCTTT.

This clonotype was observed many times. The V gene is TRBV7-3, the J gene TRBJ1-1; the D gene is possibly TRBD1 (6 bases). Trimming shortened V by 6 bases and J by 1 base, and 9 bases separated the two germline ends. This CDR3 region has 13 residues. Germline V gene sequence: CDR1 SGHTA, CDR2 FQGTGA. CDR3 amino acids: CASRLQGNTEAFF. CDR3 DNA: TGTGCCAGCAGGTTACAGGGGAACACTGAAGCTTTCTTT.

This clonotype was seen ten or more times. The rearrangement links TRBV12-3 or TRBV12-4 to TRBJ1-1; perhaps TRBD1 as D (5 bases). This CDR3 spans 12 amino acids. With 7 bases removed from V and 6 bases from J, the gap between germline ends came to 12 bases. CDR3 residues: CASIDQGPEAFF. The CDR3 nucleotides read TGTGCCAGCATCGATCAGGGACCTGAAGCTTTCTTT.

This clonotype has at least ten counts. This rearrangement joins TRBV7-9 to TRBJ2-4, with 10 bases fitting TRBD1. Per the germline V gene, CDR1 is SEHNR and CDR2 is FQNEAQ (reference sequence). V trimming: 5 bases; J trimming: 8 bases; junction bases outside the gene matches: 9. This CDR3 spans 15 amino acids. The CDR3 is CASSPTGGVGDIQYF. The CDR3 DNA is TGTGCCAGCAGCCCGACAGGGGGCGTTGGGGACATTCAGTACTTC. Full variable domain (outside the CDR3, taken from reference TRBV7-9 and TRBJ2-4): DTGVSQNPRHKITKRGQNVTFRCDPISEHNRLYWYRQTLGQGPEFLTYFQNEAQLEKSRLLSDRFSAERPKGSFSTLEIQRTEQGDSAMYLCASSPTGGVGDIQYFGAGTRLSVL.

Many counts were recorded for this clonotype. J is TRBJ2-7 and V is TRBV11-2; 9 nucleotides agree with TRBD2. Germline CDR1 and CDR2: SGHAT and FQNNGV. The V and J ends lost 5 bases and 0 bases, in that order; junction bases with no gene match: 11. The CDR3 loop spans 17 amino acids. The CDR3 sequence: CASSRPAGLAFSYEQYF. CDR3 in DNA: TGTGCCAGCAGCCGGCCCGCGGGACTAGCCTTCTCCTACGAGCAGTACTTC.

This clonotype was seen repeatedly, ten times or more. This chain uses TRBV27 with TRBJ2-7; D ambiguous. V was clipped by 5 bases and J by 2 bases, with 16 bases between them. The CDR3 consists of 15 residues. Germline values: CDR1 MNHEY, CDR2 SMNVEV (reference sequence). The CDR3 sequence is CASSLLNAPAYEQYF. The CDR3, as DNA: TGTGCCAGCAGTCTACTAAATGCTCCCGCCTACGAGCAGTACTTC.

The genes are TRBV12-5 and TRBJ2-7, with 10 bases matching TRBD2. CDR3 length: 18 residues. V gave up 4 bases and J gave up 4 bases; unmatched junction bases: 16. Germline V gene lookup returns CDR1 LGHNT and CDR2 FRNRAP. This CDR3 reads CASGCIAGGRLTGYEQYF. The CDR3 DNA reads TGTGCTAGTGGTTGCATAGCGGGAGGCCGACTTACCGGATACGAGCAGTACTTC.

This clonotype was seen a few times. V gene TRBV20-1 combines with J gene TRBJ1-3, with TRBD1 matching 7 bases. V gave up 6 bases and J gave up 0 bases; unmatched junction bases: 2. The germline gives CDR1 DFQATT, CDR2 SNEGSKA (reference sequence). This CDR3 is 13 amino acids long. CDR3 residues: CSASGGSGNTIYF. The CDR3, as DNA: TGCAGTGCGTCAGGGGGCTCTGGAAACACCATATATTTT.

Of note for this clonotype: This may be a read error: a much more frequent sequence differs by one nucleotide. As DNA, the CDR3 is TGTGCCAGCAGCCCCTACCGACTAGCGGGAGAGGAGATCCAGTACTTC. It translates to CASSPYRLAGEEIQYF. J is TRBJ2-5 and V is TRBV28; TRBD2 matches 12 bases. CDR1 and CDR2 from the germline V gene are MDHEN and SYDVKM. This CDR3 spans 16 amino acids.

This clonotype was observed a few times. This chain's CDR3 is CSAPGTRYEKLFF. As DNA, the CDR3 is TGCAGTGCTCCCGGGACCCGGTATGAAAAACTGTTTTTT. The chain joins TRBV20-1 to TRBJ1-4; tentatively, D is TRBD1 (5 bases). Germline V CDR1 and CDR2: DFQATT, SNEGSKA (reference sequence). Trimming shortened V by 5 bases and J by 6 bases, and 13 bases separated the two germline ends. The CDR3 covers 13 residues.

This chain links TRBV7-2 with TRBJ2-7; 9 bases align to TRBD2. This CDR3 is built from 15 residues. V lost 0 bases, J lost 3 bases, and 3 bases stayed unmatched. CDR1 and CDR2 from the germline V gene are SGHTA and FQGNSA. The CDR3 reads CASSLASGGIYEQYF. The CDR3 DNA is TGTGCCAGCAGCTTAGCCAGCGGGGGGATCTACGAGCAGTACTTC. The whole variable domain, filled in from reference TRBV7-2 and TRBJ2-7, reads GAGVSQSPSNKVTEKGKDVELRCDPISGHTALYWYRQSLGQGLEFLIYFQGNSAPDKSGLPSDRFSAERTGGSVSTLTIQRTQQEDSAVYLCASSLASGGIYEQYFGPGTRLTVT.